Included here is one T cell receptor (beta chain) sequence, with context. The antigen remains undetermined. This specimen comes from a study of T cell responses to AZD1222 COVID-19 vaccine. About the study: Pooling was applied to second doses at about 4 or about 12 weeks.

TCRdb keeps only in-frame clones here, not all; method: immunoSEQ multiplex PCR. The sample has approximately 100,000 clones; 87% are singletons. V lost 6 bases, J lost 2 bases, and 8 bases lay in between. The CDR3 covers 12 residues. Study findings and constraints: The study sampled repertoires only after the peak T cell response. A rise in Spike-specific TCR breadth and depth followed two AZD1222 doses. White British people made up most donors, females outnumbered males, and clonal diversity was possibly underestimated.

The genes are TRBV12-3 or TRBV12-4 and TRBJ2-7, with TRBD2 as a possible D gene (5 bases). The source of this sequence is an adult in good health. The specimen was peripheral blood, collected on day 0 of AZD1222 vaccination. The CDR3 nucleotides read TGTGCCAGCAGAGGACTCACCTACGAGCAGTACTTC. Translated, it gives CASRGLTYEQYF.